Presented here are 10 T cell receptor beta chains from one specimen sequenced in a study of identical twins. TCRdb passed the 5' RACE reads through MiXCR, listing each CDR3 protein once. The repertoire holds fewer than 250,000 distinct CDR3 sequences, with around 10% as singletons. Material for sequencing was memory (CD45RO+) T cells sorted from blood. The receptors come from a young woman in good health.

The chain carries TRBV20-1 and TRBJ1-4; D is uncertain. The CDR3 covers 11 residues. In germline, CDR1 is DFQATT, CDR2 SNEGSKA (reference sequence). V lost 5 bases and J lost 10, with 11 bases in between. CDR3 DNA sequence: TGCAGTGCTGTTGACGCTCCAAAACTGTTTTTT. Protein product: CSAVDAPKLFF.

The gene calls are TRBV6-1 and TRBJ2-5, with D hard to call. There are 13 residues in the CDR3. Germline V gene sequence: CDR1 MNHNS, CDR2 SASEGT. The V end lost 1 base, the J end lost 5 bases, and 8 bases lay between the germline ends. DNA for the CDR3: TGTGCCAGCAGTGAAGGCCTCGGTGAGACCCAGTACTTC. Residues: CASSEGLGETQYF.

This clonotype was counted between two and nine times. This chain joins TRBV7-9 and TRBJ1-1; no reliable D call. Trimming cost V 2 bases and J 2 bases, with 9 bases left between them. The V gene's germline CDR1 is SEHNR and CDR2 FQNEAQ (reference sequence). The CDR3 covers 14 residues. CDR3 protein: CASSLRTDNTEAFF. In DNA form, the CDR3 reads TGTGCCAGCAGCTTAAGGACGGATAACACTGAAGCTTTCTTT.

The chain combines TRBV4-3 with TRBJ2-3; D is unclear. The CDR3 is 13 amino acids. Germline assignment: CDR1 LGHNA and CDR2 YSLEER. V lost 1 base, J lost 3 bases, and 5 bases lay in between. The chain's CDR3 is CASSQGMTDTQYF. The DNA for the CDR3 is TGCGCCAGCAGCCAAGGCATGACAGATACGCAGTATTTT.

In its sample, this clonotype was seen a few times. The J gene is TRBJ1-4, the V gene TRBV18; 7 nucleotides match TRBD1. The length of the CDR3 is 16 residues. The junction had 3 bases not matched to a gene; V was cut back by 0 bases and J by 2 bases. Germline CDR1 is KGHSH and CDR2 is LQKENI. CDR3 nucleotides: TGTGCCAGCTCACCACCGAACAGGGGCACTAATGAAAAACTGTTTTTT. Its protein product is CASSPPNRGTNEKLFF.

V and J are TRBV29-1 and TRBJ1-1; no reliable D call. CDR3 length equals 14 residues. Germline V gene lookup returns CDR1 SQVTM and CDR2 ANQGSEA. Trimming took off 4 bases at V and 2 bases at J, with 14 bases between the two ends. CDR3 loop: CSVGRGRGNTEAFF. The DNA of the CDR3 is TGCAGCGTTGGTCGAGGACGGGGAAACACTGAAGCTTTCTTT. The whole variable domain, remainder taken from reference TRBV29-1 and TRBJ1-1, is SAVISQKPSRDICQRGTSLTIQCQVDSQVTMMFWYRQQPGQSLTLIATANQGSEATYESGFVIDKFPISRPNLTFSTLTVSNMSPEDSSIYLCSVGRGRGNTEAFFGQGTRLTVV.

This clonotype was observed a few times. The rearrangement links TRBV2 to TRBJ2-7, with D unresolved. Germline values: CDR1 SNHLY, CDR2 FYNNEI. The CDR3 has 8 amino acids. V was shortened by 9 bases and J by 9 bases, with 6 bases between the two germline ends. The CDR3 loop is CARMGQYF. The CDR3 bases are TGTGCCAGGATGGGGCAGTACTTC.

The chain has TRBV19 and TRBJ2-5, with D unresolved. V was trimmed by 4 bases and J by 0 bases, leaving 6 bases between them. The CDR3 loop spans 13 amino acids. CDR1 is LNHDA, CDR2 SQIVND, per germline (reference sequence). The chain's CDR3 is CASSSDHQETQYF. The CDR3 DNA follows: TGTGCCAGTAGTAGCGACCACCAAGAGACCCAGTACTTC.

This clonotype has only a few counts. The chain has TRBV20-1 and TRBJ2-3; 11 bases map to TRBD2. V shed 5 bases and J 5 bases; nucleotides not matched to a gene: 6. This CDR3 region has 14 residues. Germline V lookup: CDR1 DFQATT, CDR2 SNEGSKA (reference sequence). The CDR3 bases are TGCAGTGCTGCCCAGACTAGCGGGAAAGATACGCAGTATTTT. Protein product: CSAAQTSGKDTQYF.

This clonotype was picked up a small number of times. This sequence joins TRBV5-8 and TRBJ2-1; D unclear. The V end lost 0 bases, the J end lost 6 bases, and 16 bases lay between the germline ends. Germline loops: CDR1 SGHTS, CDR2 YDEGEE. The CDR3 sequence is 16 residues long. The CDR3 bases are TGTGCCAGCAGCTTGGCCGAAGTTAGCTTTGGCAATGAGCAGTTCTTC. This codes for CASSLAEVSFGNEQFF.